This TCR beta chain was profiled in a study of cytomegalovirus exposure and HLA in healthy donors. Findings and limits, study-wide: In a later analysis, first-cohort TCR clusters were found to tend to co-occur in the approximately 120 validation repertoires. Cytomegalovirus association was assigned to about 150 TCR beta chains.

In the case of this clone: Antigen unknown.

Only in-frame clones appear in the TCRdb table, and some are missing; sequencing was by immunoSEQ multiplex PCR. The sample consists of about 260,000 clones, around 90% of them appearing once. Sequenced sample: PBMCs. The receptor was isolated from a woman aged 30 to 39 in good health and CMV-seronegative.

The CDR3, as DNA: TGCAGCGTATCAAGCGGGAGTGGGCCTGAGCAGTACTTC. Translated: CSVSSGSGPEQYF. The genes are TRBV29-1 and TRBJ2-7; 8 bases line up with TRBD2. Germline CDR1 and CDR2: SQVTM and ANQGSEA. V lost 6 bases to trimming and J lost 7 bases; unmatched junction nucleotides: 11. The CDR3 has 13 amino acids.